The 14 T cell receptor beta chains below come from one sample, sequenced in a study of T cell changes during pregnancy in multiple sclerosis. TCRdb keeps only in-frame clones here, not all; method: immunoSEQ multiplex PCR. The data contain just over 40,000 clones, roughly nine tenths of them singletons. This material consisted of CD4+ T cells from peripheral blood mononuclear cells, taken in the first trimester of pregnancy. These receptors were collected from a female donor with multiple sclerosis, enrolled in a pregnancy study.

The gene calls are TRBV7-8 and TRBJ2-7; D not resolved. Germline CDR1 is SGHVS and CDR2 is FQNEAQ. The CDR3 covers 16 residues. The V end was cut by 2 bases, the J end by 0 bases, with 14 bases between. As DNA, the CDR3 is TGTGCCAGCAGCTTATTCCTGGCGGTAAGCTCCTACGAGCAGTACTTC. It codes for CASSLFLAVSSYEQYF.

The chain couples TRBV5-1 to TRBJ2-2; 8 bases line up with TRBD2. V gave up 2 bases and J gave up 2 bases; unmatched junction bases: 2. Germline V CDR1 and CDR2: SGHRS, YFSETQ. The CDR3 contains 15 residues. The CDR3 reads CASSLSGGNTGELFF. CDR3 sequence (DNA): TGCGCCAGCAGCTTAAGCGGGGGTAACACCGGGGAGCTGTTTTTT.

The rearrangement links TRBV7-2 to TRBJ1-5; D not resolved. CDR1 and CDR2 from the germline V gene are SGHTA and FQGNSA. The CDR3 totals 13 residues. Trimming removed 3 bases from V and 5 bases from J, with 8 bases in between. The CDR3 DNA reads TGTGCCAGCAGCTTTTATGGAGATCAGCCCCAGCATTTT. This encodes CASSFYGDQPQHF.

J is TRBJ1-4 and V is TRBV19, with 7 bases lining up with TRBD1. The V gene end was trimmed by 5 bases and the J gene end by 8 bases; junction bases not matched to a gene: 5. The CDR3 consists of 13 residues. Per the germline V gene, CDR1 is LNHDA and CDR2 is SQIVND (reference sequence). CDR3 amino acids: CASSEGATEKLFF. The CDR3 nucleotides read TGTGCCAGTAGTGAGGGGGCTACCGAAAAACTGTTTTTT.

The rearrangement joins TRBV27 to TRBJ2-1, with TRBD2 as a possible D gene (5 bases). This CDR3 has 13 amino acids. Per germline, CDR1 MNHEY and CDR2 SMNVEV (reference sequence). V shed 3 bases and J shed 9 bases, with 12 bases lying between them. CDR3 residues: CASSFNVAGEQFF. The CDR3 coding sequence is TGTGCCAGCAGTTTTAACGTGGCGGGTGAGCAGTTCTTC.

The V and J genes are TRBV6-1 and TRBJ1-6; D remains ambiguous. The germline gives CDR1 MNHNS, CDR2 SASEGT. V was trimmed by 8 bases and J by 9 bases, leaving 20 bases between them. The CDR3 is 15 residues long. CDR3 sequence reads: CASHGGGVTSSPLHF. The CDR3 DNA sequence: TGTGCCAGCCACGGCGGCGGGGTCACGAGTTCACCCCTCCACTTT.

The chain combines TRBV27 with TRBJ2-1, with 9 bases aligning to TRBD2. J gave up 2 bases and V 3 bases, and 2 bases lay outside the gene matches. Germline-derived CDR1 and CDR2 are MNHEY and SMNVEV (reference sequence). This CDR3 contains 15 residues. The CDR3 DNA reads TGTGCCAGCAGTTTCTCTAGCGGGACCTACAATGAGCAGTTCTTC. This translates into CASSFSSGTYNEQFF.

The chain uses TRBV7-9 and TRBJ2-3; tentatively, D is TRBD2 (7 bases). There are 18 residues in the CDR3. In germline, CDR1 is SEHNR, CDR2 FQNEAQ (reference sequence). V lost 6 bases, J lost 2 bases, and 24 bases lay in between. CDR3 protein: CASRYAQIGGLPTDTQYF. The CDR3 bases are TGTGCCAGCAGATACGCCCAGATCGGGGGGCTACCCACAGATACGCAGTATTTT.

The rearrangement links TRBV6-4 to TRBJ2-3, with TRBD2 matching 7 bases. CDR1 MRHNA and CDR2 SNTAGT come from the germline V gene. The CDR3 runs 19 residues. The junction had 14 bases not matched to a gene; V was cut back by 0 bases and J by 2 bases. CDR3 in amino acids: CASSDSIRRLAATTDTQYF. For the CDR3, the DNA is TGTGCCAGCAGTGACTCGATCCGGCGCCTAGCGGCAACCACAGATACGCAGTATTTT.

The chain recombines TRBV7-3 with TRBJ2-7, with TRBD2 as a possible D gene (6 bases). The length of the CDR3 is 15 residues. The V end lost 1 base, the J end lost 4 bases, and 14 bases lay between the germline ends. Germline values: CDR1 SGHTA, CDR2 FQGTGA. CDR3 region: CASSLNGGSRYEQYF. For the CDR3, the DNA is TGTGCCAGCAGCTTAAACGGGGGATCGAGGTACGAGCAGTACTTC.

The CDR3 sequence is CASSVSSSGGSGANVLTF. The CDR3 nucleotides are TGTGCCAGCAGCGTAAGTTCTAGCGGGGGCTCTGGGGCCAACGTCCTGACTTTC. The chain employs TRBV9 and TRBJ2-6; 10 nucleotides align to TRBD2. Germline loops: CDR1 SGDLS, CDR2 YYNGEE. The CDR3 sequence is 18 residues long. The V and J ends lost 1 base and 0 bases, in that order; junction bases with no gene match: 4.

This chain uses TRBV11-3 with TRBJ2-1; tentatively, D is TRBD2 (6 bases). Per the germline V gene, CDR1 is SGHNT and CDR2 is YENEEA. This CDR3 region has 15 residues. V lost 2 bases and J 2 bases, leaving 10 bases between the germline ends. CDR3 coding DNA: TGTGCCAGCAGCTTAAGTCGGGGGACCTACAATGAGCAGTTCTTC. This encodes CASSLSRGTYNEQFF.

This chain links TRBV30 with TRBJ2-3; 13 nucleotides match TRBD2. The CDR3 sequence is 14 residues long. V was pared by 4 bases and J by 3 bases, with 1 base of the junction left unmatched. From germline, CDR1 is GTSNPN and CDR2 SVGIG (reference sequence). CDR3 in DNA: TGTGCCTGGATACTAGCGGGGGGGACAGATACGCAGTATTTT. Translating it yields CAWILAGGTDTQYF.

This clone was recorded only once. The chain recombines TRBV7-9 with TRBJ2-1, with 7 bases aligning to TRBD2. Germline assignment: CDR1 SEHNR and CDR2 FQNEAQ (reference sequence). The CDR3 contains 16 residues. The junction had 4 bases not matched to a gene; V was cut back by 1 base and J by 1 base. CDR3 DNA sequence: TGTGCCAGCAGCTTAGGTAGCGGGTTGTCCTACAATGAGCAGTTCTTC. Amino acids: CASSLGSGLSYNEQFF.